The clone carrying this T cell receptor beta chain was observed a few times. Antigen unknown. The sample has other DNA sequences that encode this CDR3 too. TCRdb's table, derived via immunoSEQ multiplex PCR, lists solely in-frame clones and lacks some. The sample carries 80,000 to 100,000 clones, 68% recorded once. These data originate in a study of shared clonotypes between healthy human individuals. As for the study in general: A donor's plate count was three for CD4 naive and three for CD4 memory; CD8 naive had two and CD8 memory one.

CDR1 SQVTM and CDR2 ANQGSEA come from the germline V gene. The CDR3 contains 13 residues. The V gene lost 6 bases and the J gene lost 0 bases, with 9 bases spanning the gap. Study-wide results and caveats: A few donors had around 5.5% of their naive CD4 clonotypes in common. It was only blood that was sampled, and tissue repertoires likely differ. The authors expected sequencing depth to affect clonotype sharing among donors.

This TCR was sampled from a man aged 30-40 years in good health. The chain joins TRBV29-1 to TRBJ1-3, with D hard to call. Sequenced: memory CD8+ T cells sorted from blood. Subset reported: CD45RO+ cells pooled with CCR7-negative TemRA cells. The CDR3 spells CSVWGVSGNTIYF. CDR3 in DNA: TGCAGCGTCTGGGGTGTCTCTGGAAACACCATATATTTT. The entire variable domain, with the rest obtained from reference TRBV29-1 and TRBJ1-3, is as follows: SAVISQKPSRDICQRGTSLTIQCQVDSQVTMMFWYRQQPGQSLTLIATANQGSEATYESGFVIDKFPISRPNLTFSTLTVSNMSPEDSSIYLCSVWGVSGNTIYFGEGSWLTVV.